This T cell receptor beta chain was obtained from a study of cytomegalovirus exposure and HLA in healthy donors. Findings and limits, study-wide: In a later analysis, specific HLA alleles were associated with 15,000 to 20,000 TCR beta sequences at a 0.05 false discovery rate.

Worth noting for this clone: Its antigen is currently unknown.

The germline CDR1 and CDR2 sequences are MGHRA and YSYEKL. Trimming removed 2 bases at V and 8 bases at J, with 16 bases between. The CDR3 spans 15 residues. The PCR used 60 Vbeta and 13 Jbeta primers. Method: immunoSEQ multiplex PCR; TCRdb's copy keeps in-frame clones and lacks some. Of some 90,000 clones listed, roughly 86% are singletons. The rearrangement links TRBV4-1 to TRBJ2-1; D is ambiguous. The sequencing input was PBMCs. The TCR comes from a human donor in good health. CDR3 sequence reads: CASSQTSARYDEQFF. CDR3 bases: TGCGCCAGCAGCCAAACGTCGGCTAGATACGATGAGCAGTTCTTC.